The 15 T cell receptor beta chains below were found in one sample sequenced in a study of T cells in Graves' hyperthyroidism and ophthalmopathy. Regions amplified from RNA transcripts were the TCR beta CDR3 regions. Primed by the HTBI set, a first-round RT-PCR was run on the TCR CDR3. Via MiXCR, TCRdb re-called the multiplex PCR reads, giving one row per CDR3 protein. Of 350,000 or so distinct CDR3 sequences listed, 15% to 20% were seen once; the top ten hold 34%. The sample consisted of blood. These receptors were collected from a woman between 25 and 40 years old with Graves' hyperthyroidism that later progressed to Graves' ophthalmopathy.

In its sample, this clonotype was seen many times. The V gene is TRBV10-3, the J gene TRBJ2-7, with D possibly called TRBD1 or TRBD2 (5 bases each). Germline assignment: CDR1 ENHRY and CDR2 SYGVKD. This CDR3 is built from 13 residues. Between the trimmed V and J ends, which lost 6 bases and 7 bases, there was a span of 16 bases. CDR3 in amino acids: CAIRDRDHGEQYF. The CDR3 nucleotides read TGTGCCATCAGAGACCGGGACCATGGGGAGCAGTACTTC.

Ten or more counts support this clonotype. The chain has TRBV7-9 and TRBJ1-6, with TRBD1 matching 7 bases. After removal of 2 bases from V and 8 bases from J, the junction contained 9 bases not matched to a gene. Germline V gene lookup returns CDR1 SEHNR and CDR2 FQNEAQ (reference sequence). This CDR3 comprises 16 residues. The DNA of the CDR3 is TGTGCCAGCAGCTTACCAAAATACAGGGGTGATTCACCCCTCCACTTT. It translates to CASSLPKYRGDSPLHF.

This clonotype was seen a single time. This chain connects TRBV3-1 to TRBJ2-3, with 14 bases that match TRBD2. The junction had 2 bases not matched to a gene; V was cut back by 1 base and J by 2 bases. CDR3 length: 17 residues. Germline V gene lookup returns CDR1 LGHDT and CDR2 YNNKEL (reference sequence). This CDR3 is CASSQGLAGGFTDTQYF. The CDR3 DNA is TGTGCCAGCAGCCAAGGACTAGCGGGAGGGTTCACAGATACGCAGTATTTT.

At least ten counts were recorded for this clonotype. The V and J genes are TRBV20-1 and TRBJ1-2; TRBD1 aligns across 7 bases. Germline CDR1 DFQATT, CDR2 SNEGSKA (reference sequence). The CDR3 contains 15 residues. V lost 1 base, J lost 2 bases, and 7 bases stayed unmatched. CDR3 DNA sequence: TGCAGTGCTAGAGTAATATGGGGACAGAACTATGGCTACACCTTC. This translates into CSARVIWGQNYGYTF.

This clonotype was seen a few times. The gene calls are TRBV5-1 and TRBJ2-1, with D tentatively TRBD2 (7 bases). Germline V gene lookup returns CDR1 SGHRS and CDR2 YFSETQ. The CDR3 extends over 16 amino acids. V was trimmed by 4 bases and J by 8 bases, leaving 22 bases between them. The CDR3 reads CASSPTGGGGGHEQFF. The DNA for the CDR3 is TGCGCCAGCAGCCCCACGGGCGGGGGCGGGGGACATGAGCAGTTCTTC. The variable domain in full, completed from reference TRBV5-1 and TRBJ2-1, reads KAGVTQTPRYLIKTRGQQVTLSCSPISGHRSVSWYQQTPGQGLQFLFEYFSETQRNKGNFPGRFSGRQFSNSRSEMNVSTLELGDSALYLCASSPTGGGGGHEQFFGPGTRLTVL.

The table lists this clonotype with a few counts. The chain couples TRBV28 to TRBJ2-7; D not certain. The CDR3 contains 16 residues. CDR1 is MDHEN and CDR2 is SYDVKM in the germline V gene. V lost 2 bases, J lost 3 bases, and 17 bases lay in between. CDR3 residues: CASSLRTTKEIYEQYF. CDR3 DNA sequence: TGTGCCAGCAGTTTACGGACCACGAAAGAAATCTACGAGCAGTACTTC.

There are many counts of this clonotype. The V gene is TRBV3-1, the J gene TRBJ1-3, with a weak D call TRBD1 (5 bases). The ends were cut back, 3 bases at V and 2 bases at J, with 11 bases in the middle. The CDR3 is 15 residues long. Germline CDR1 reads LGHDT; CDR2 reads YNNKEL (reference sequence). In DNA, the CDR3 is TGTGCCAGCAGCCATAGGGCAGGGCCTGGAAACACCATATATTTT. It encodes CASSHRAGPGNTIYF.

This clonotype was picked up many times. The CDR3: CASSWGGPGYYEQYF. The CDR3 DNA reads as TGTGCCAGCAGTTGGGGAGGCCCGGGGTACTACGAGCAGTACTTC. The chain carries TRBV27 and TRBJ2-7; tentatively, D is TRBD2 (6 bases). Per germline, CDR1 MNHEY and CDR2 SMNVEV (reference sequence). The CDR3 contains 15 residues. The V and J ends lost 4 bases and 3 bases respectively, with 16 bases between them.

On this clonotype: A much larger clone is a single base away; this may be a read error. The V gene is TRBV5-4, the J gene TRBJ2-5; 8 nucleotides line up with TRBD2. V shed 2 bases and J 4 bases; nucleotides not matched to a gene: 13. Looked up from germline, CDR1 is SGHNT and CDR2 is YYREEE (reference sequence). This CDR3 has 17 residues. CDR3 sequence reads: CASSFPAGGGSGETQYF. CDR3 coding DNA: TGTGCCAGCAGCTTTCCGGCTGGCGGGGGGTCGGGAGAGACCCAGTACTTC.

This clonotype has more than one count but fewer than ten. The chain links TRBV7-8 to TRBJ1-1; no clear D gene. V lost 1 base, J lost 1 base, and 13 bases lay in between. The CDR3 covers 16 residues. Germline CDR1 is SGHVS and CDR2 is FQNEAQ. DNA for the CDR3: TGTGCCAGCAGCTTAGTGCGGCTTCAAGCGAACACTGAAGCTTTCTTT. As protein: CASSLVRLQANTEAFF.

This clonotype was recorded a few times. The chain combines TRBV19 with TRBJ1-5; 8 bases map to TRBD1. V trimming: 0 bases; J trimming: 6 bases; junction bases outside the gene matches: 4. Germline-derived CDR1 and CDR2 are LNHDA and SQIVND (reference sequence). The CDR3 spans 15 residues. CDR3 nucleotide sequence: TGTGCCAGTAGTATAGAGACAGGGGAAGGTCAGCCCCAGCATTTT. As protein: CASSIETGEGQPQHF.

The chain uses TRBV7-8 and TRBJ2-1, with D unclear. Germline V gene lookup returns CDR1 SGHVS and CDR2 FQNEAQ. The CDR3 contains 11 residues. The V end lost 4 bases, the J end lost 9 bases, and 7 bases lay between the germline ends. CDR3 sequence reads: CASSSPGEQFF. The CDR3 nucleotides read TGTGCCAGCAGCTCTCCTGGTGAGCAGTTCTTC.

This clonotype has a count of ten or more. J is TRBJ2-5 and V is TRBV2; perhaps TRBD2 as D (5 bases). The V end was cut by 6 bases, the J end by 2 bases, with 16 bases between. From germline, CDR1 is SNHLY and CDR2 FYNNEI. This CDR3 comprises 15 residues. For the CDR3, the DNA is TGTGCCAGCAGGGATAAGAGGACGGGACAAGAGACCCAGTACTTC. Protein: CASRDKRTGQETQYF.

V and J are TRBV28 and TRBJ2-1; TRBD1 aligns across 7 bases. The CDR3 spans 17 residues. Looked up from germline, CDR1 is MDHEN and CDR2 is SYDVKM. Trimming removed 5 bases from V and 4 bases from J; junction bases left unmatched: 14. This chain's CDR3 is CASSPLTGSIPYNEQFF. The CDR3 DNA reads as TGTGCCAGCAGTCCTCTGACAGGGTCAATACCGTACAATGAGCAGTTCTTC.

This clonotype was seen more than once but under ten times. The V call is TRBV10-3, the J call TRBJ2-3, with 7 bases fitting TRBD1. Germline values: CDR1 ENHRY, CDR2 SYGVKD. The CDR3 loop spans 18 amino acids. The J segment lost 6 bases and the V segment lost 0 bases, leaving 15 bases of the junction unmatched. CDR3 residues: CAISESERTDRPADTQYF. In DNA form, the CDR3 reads TGTGCCATCAGTGAGTCGGAAAGGACGGACAGGCCGGCGGATACGCAGTATTTT.